This T cell receptor beta chain is from a study of cytomegalovirus exposure and HLA in healthy donors (dated by TCRdb to about 2017). Turning to the overall study: An earlier analysis of several hundred of the donors reported 250 to 350 Gb of sequence data and roughly 110 million unique TCR beta sequences from about 180 million T cells. About 330 gigabases of sequencing data and around 88 million unique TCR sequences made up an early release that covered fewer than 650 HLA-typed donors. Of the 300 to 450 genotyped donors, roughly 85% fell in the genetic ancestry cluster associated with self-reported Caucasian donors. The aim of the study was to test whether cataloging public T cell receptors could identify signatures of past pathogen exposure. The study profiled the T cell repertoires of under 850 subjects by immunosequencing and related them to cytomegalovirus serostatus. Besides the first cohort of some 670 subjects, a separate validation cohort made up of 120 different subjects was used. To predict cytomegalovirus infection status, the study combined high-throughput TCR immunosequencing, statistical association of individual TCRs with disease status, and machine learning. A later analysis re-examined previously published TCR beta repertoires from 500 to 700 donors and added high-resolution HLA genotyping to investigate patterns of TCR occurrence. The later analysis used no new phenotypic data to find candidate immune exposures, relying instead on TCR beta sequences and their occurrence across donors. An earlier analysis of roughly 580 of the donors used high-throughput TCR beta sequencing to judge whether each TCR beta V gene segment behaved as functional or pseudogenic. Donor age, sex, ethnicity and CMV serostatus were compiled alongside the repertoire data. In a later genetic analysis, genome-wide SNP genotypes for about three fifths of the roughly 670 donors were used, and that subset was treated as a discovery cohort. All discovery cohort repertoires had been generated using a single sequencing platform. Class I and class II HLA loci were covered by the typing at four-digit resolution. The number of donors typed differed by locus, with about 629-630 for A, B, C, DRB1 and DQB1, more than 500 for DQA1, some 570 for DPA1, and roughly 450 for DPB1. About five DR-DQ haplotypes were treated as single units for association and clustering because of strong linkage in the cohort. Among 398 genotyped donors of the cohort, an average of roughly 230,000 unique TCR beta nucleotide sequences was sequenced per donor, of which about 19% were non-productive. Overall results and qualifications from the work: Broadly in line with IMGT annotations, most TCR beta V segments showed up in productive rearrangements about 90% or about 30% of the time in an earlier analysis of about 500 of the donors. In a later analysis, some 18,000 TCR beta sequences were associated with specific HLA alleles at a false discovery rate of 0.05. The sequencing pipeline was judged likely to have produced a cluster of highly shared sequence variants as a technical artifact. In vitro tests confirmed that a few of the cytomegalovirus-associated TCR beta chains recognize cytomegalovirus antigens. Roughly uniform sequencing depth across donors was assumed in presence/absence analyses, although this assumption may not hold. A later analysis found that most CMV-associated TCR beta chains appeared HLA-restricted, with HLA associations seemingly driven largely by CMV exposure. CMV serostatus was the only immune exposure information available for the cohort. According to a later genetic analysis, donors in an Asian-associated ancestry cluster had fewer N-insertions in productive TCRs than the roughly 700-donor mean. In a later analysis, several top co-occurrence clusters were reported to appear linked to parvovirus B19, influenza, CMV and Epstein-Barr virus. Compared with equally common non-associated chains, HLA-associated TCR beta chains in a later analysis were more clonally expanded and had lower generation probabilities. A further reported finding was that TCR beta sequences accurately predicted the HLA-A and HLA-B alleles for most subjects in the first cohort. Across donors, most TCR sequences were observed very rarely, whereas some public TCRs were present in many individuals. Cytomegalovirus status was reported to be diagnosed by the classifier with high specificity and sensitivity in both the original and validation cohorts. A later genetic analysis associated a missense DCLRE1C variant with V-gene and J-gene trimming of TCR beta chains, and an independent cohort replicated the association. Seventeen rarely observed V segments, including chromosome 9 orphons, were excluded from the earlier analysis of just under 600 of the donors because counts were too low. The 87-base-pair reads could not distinguish some IMGT-functional V segments, including TRBV6-2 and TRBV6-3, so those segments were excluded. Only TCR beta chains were sequenced in this cohort, and the absence of alpha or paired-chain data limited detectable features. In a later analysis, the rate of TCR association differed among HLA loci, with DRB1 alleles having the most associated TCRs and HLA-C alleles having the fewest. Because HLA typing was unavailable for some donors at each locus, only the typed subset was used in association tests. Strong co-occurrence of HLA alleles, especially DR and DQ, made assigning TCR associations to individual alleles difficult. The authors suggested that the approach could potentially be generalized to other disease states and immunological phenotypes. Correlated functional status among segregating V segments might be attributable to linkage disequilibrium, but an unknown experimental factor could not be ruled out. The study gave a list of about 150 TCR beta chains associated with cytomegalovirus.

The library was produced with the immunoSEQ multiplex PCR assay. A mixture of 60 forward primers for TCR Vbeta segments and 13 reverse primers for TCR Jbeta segments was used in the multiplex PCR. The CDR3 region of rearranged TCR beta genes was amplified from genomic DNA by a multiplex PCR assay. On the Illumina HiSeq System, the amplified TCR beta libraries were sequenced as 87-base-pair reads. The authors' analysis ran thus. Across the 600 to 700 repertoires, a later analysis counted tens of millions of unique TCR beta chains, some 11 million of which were shared by at least two donors. A nearest-neighbor algorithm error-corrected the raw reads and collapsed the reads into unique sequences, merging closely related sequences to remove PCR and sequencing errors. CDR3 sequences were aligned to IMGT reference sequences to assign V, D and J gene segments. For a sequence to be retained, a match of at least six nucleotides was required to both a V gene segment and a J gene segment. A rearrangement counted as productive if the CDR3 had no stop codons and remained in frame with V and J, and every other rearrangement counted as non-productive. CDR3 was defined according to IMGT convention as the region running from the second conserved V-encoded cysteine to the conserved J-encoded phenylalanine. Sequences without an unambiguous match to a single V gene segment were excluded from the earlier analysis of a few hundred of the donors. An earlier analysis of approximately 590 of the donors called V segments functional above 56.7% productive rearrangements and segregating when the between-donor standard deviation exceeded 5%. A statistical classification framework was built to diagnose cytomegalovirus status from the catalog of TCR beta chain sequences. In a later analysis, TCR nucleotide sequences were compared against IMGT/GENE-DB human TR gene sequences so that V and J genes could be assigned. The TCRdist pipeline was used in a later analysis to assign CDR3 sequences and most-parsimonious VDJ recombination scenarios. In a later analysis, every TCR beta chain was defined by the combination of its CDR3 amino acid sequence and its V-gene family, and reads without a unique V-gene family were dropped. As a way to deal with suspected cross-contamination and a sequencing artifact, a later analysis dropped more than 500 nucleotide sequences that were highly shared and had low generation probability. In a later analysis, a clonal expansion index for each public chain was calculated from normalized within-repertoire ranks of inferred template counts. In a later analysis, generation probabilities were computed using a VDJ recombination model fitted to out-of-frame rearrangements, and the results were checked against IGoR. In a later analysis, TCR-TCR, TCR-HLA and TCR-CMV co-occurrence was scored with hypergeometric tests, and a repertoire-size bias correction was applied to TCR pairs. To estimate false discovery rates, a later analysis permuted the HLA or CMV assignments 20 times. In a later analysis, co-occurring TCRs were grouped using DBSCAN, with TCRdist sequence similarity added in when clustering inside HLA-allele-positive subsets. Repertoires with fewer than 30,000 or more than 120,000 public chains were left out of co-occurrence clustering, as were about five repertoires with anomalous nucleotide sharing. In its TCRdb copy, this immuneACCESS table keeps in-frame sequences only and misses some clones. Where compared with another copy, unresolved V genes explain less than half of these, and the others have no known cause. V, J and clone size were drawn from that table, and D and trimming were deduced from the DNA. The table for this sample lists about 150,000 clones; approximately 77% of them were counted only once. The ten largest clones represent around 1.4% of the sample.

Comments on this clone: Its antigen is currently not known. The junction departs from the called germline gene at one end, perhaps through a read error.

Sequences SEHNR (CDR1) and FQNEAQ (CDR2) are obtained from the germline V gene (reference sequence). The CDR3 goes from the cysteine to the phenylalanine over 15 residues. The DNA shown is the 45-base CDR3, in frame from base 1. The cohort was made up of 666 healthy bone marrow donors. All cohort members were sampled while nominally healthy, although unrecorded immune exposures were likely present. The donor tested CMV seronegative and was one of the 352 seronegative cohort members. A peripheral blood sample was collected from each donor, and TCR beta sequencing was performed on peripheral blood mononuclear cells. The Qiagen DNeasy Blood Extraction Kit was used to extract genomic DNA from the blood cell samples.

The sequenced material came from PBMCs. The receptor was isolated from a man aged 18 to 29 in good health and CMV-seronegative. The chain joins TRBV7-9 to TRBJ2-5; TRBD2 agrees with 8 junctional bases. The CDR3 reads CSSSLQTSAQETQYF. The bases read TGTTCCAGCAGCCTACAGACTAGCGCCCAAGAGACCCAGTACTTC.